This is a list of T cell receptor beta chains from one sample in a study of Graves' ophthalmopathy and Graves' hyperthyroidism. TCRdb analysed the multiplex PCR reads with MiXCR anew, one entry per CDR3 protein. The table records around 1.1 million distinct CDR3 sequences, about 40% of them present only once. Sequencing was performed on peripheral blood or thyroid tissue (not recorded which). These TCRs come from an adult man with Graves' hyperthyroidism. Each CDR3 is given with its conserved first and last residue. Each record gives: CDR3 length, V gene, clone size, CDR3 protein. Clone size is stated in some rows and not others, as once, few, many or a class when expanded.

CDR3 length: 14; V gene: TRBV14; clone size: many; CDR3 protein: CASSDRESNYGYTF
CDR3 length: 15; V gene: TRBV6-2/TRBV6-3; clone size: -; CDR3 protein: CASSLWARDEETQYF
CDR3 length: 13; V gene: TRBV29-1; clone size: -; CDR3 protein: CSVEWRGNYGYTF
CDR3 length: 15; V gene: TRBV10-3; clone size: -; CDR3 protein: CASSSSPWTGDEQYF
CDR3 length: 14; V gene: TRBV5-4; clone size: -; CDR3 protein: CASSQDDRARGYTF
CDR3 length: 13; V gene: TRBV29-1; clone size: many; CDR3 protein: CSVVSSGSYEQYF
CDR3 length: 14; V gene: TRBV2; clone size: -; CDR3 protein: CASGGQSYPETQYF
CDR3 length: 14; V gene: TRBV25-1; clone size: -; CDR3 protein: CASSDPATNEKLFF
CDR3 length: 14; V gene: TRBV29-1; clone size: many; CDR3 protein: CSVERDSPSTEAFF
CDR3 length: 13; V gene: TRBV19; clone size: -; CDR3 protein: CATTGTGQETQYF
CDR3 length: 13; V gene: TRBV7-8; clone size: many; CDR3 protein: CASSGGHWSEQYF
CDR3 length: 16; V gene: TRBV7-2; clone size: -; CDR3 protein: CASSLVGGTVNTEAFF
CDR3 length: 13; V gene: TRBV7-8; clone size: many; CDR3 protein: CASSLDLLGEQYF
CDR3 length: 12; V gene: TRBV30; clone size: few; CDR3 protein: CAWDGPNYGYTF
CDR3 length: 15; V gene: TRBV5-1; clone size: -; CDR3 protein: CASSLEGSPLYEQYF
CDR3 length: 15; V gene: TRBV5-1; clone size: many; CDR3 protein: CASSWAGRPQETQYF
CDR3 length: 15; V gene: TRBV7-9; clone size: many; CDR3 protein: CASSLEGTGNEKLFF
CDR3 length: 15; V gene: TRBV6-6; clone size: many; CDR3 protein: CASSYGGQGAAGYTF
CDR3 length: 15; V gene: TRBV29-1; clone size: many; CDR3 protein: CSVEDPGNSGNTIYF
CDR3 length: 15; V gene: TRBV5-1; clone size: -; CDR3 protein: CASSTGQGKNTEAFF
CDR3 length: 15; V gene: TRBV7-3; clone size: many; CDR3 protein: CASSLYAGVANEQYF
CDR3 length: 13; V gene: TRBV2; clone size: -; CDR3 protein: CASKSDTGGAQFF